This entry features one T cell receptor (beta chain) sequence. Its target is unknown. The PCR contained 60 Vbeta and 13 Jbeta primers. Assay used: immunoSEQ multiplex PCR; TCRdb lists only in-frame clones, some missing. The sample shows 120,000 or so clones, roughly 87% of them seen only once. This CDR3 region has 15 residues. V was pared by 3 bases and J by 3 bases, with 15 bases between. Germline CDR1 KGHSH, CDR2 LQKENI. The sample belongs to a study of cytomegalovirus exposure and HLA in healthy donors. The study, taken as a whole, reports: In all likelihood, a cluster of highly shared sequence variants was a sequencing artifact. No immune exposure information besides CMV serostatus was available. Later analysis found that TCR beta chains associated with HLA were more clonally expanded than other, equally common chains.

The sequenced sample was PBMCs. This rearrangement joins TRBV18 to TRBJ2-7; D possibly corresponds to TRBD2 (5 bases). The TCR was taken from a woman aged 18-30 years in good health and CMV-seronegative. The CDR3 sequence: CASSPGVRDYYEQYF. CDR3 nucleotides: TGTGCCAGCTCACCCGGTGTCAGAGACTACTACGAGCAGTACTTC. Variable domain in full (rest from reference TRBV18 and TRBJ2-7): NAGVMQNPRHLVRRRGQEARLRCSPMKGHSHVYWYRQLPEEGLKFMVYLQKENIIDESGMPKERFSAEFPKEGPSILRIQQVVRGDSAAYFCASSPGVRDYYEQYFGPGTRLTVT.